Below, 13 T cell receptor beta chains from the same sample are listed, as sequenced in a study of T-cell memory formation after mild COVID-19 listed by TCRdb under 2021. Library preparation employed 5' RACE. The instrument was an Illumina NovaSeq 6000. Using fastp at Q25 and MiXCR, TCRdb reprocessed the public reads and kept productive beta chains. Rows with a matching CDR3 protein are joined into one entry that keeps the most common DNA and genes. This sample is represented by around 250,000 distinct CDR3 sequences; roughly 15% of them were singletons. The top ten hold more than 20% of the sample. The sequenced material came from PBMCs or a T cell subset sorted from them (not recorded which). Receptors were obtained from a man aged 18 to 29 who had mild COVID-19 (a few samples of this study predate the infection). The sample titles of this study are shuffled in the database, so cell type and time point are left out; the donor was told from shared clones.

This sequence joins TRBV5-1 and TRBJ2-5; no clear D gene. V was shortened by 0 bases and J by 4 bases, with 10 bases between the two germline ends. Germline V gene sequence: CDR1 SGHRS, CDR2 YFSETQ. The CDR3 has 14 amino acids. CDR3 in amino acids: CASSLDPLVETQYF. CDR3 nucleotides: TGCGCCAGCAGCTTGGACCCACTCGTAGAGACCCAGTACTTC.

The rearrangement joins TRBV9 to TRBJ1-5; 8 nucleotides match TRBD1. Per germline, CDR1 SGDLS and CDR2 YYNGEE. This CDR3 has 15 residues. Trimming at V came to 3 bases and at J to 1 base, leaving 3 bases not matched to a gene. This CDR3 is CASSGSGGSNQPQHF. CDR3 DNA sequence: TGTGCCAGCAGCGGCTCAGGGGGCAGCAATCAGCCCCAGCATTTT.

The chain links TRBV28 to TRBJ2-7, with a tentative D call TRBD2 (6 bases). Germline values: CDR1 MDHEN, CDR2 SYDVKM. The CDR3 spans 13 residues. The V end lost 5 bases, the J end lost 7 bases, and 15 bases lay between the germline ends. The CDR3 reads CASSPLEGREQYF. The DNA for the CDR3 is TGTGCCAGCAGTCCCCTAGAAGGGAGGGAGCAGTACTTC.

The CDR3 sequence: CASSVGLAGGLAETQYF. The CDR3 DNA reads TGTGCCAGCAGTGTGGGGCTAGCGGGGGGCCTAGCGGAGACCCAGTACTTC. The V gene is TRBV9, the J gene TRBJ2-5; TRBD2 matches at 11 bases. Germline CDR1 and CDR2: SGDLS and YYNGEE. V trimming: 5 bases; J trimming: 5 bases; junction bases outside the gene matches: 14. The CDR3 has 17 amino acids.

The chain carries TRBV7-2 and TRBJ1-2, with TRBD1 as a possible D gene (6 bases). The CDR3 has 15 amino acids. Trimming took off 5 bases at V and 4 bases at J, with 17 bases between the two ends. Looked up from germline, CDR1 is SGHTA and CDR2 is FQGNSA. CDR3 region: CASSPVQGPGYGYTF. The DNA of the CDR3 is TGTGCCAGCAGCCCGGTACAGGGTCCTGGCTATGGCTACACCTTC.

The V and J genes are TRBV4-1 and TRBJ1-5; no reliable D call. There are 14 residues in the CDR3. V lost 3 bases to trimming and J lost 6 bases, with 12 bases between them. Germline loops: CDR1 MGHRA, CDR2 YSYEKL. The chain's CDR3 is CASSHVTGSQPQHF. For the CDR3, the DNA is TGCGCCAGCAGCCATGTCACGGGAAGTCAGCCCCAGCATTTT.

As DNA, the CDR3 is TGTGCCATCAAGGGGGACAGGGATGGCTACACCTTC. Translation: CAIKGDRDGYTF. V usage is TRBV10-3 and J usage is TRBJ1-2; 9 bases align to TRBD1. Germline assignment: CDR1 ENHRY and CDR2 SYGVKD. This CDR3 comprises 12 residues. The ends lost 7 bases at V and 6 bases at J; junction bases unmatched: 3.

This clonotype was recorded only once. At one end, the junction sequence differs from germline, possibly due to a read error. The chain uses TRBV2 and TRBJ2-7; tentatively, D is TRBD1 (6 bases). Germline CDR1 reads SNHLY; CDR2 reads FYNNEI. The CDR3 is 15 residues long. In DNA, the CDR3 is TGTGCCAGCGTAGAACAGGGAATGGGGAACTACCAGCAGTACTTC. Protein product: CASVEQGMGNYQQYF.

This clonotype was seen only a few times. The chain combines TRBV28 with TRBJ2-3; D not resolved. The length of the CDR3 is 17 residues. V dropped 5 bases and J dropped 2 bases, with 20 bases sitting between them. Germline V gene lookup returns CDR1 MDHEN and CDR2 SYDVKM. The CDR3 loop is CASSTIAPTEDTDTQYF. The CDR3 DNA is TGTGCCAGCAGTACCATAGCTCCAACCGAGGACACAGATACGCAGTATTTT.

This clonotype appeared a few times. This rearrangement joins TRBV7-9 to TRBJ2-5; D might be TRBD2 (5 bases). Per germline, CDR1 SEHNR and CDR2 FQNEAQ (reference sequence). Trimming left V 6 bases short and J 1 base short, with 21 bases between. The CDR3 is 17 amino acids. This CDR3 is CASSQAYGPGTQETQYF. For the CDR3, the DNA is TGTGCCAGCAGTCAGGCGTATGGGCCGGGAACCCAAGAGACCCAGTACTTC. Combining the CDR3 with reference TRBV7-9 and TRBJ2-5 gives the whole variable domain DTGVSQNPRHKITKRGQNVTFRCDPISEHNRLYWYRQTLGQGPEFLTYFQNEAQLEKSRLLSDRFSAERPKGSFSTLEIQRTEQGDSAMYLCASSQAYGPGTQETQYFGPGTRLLVL.

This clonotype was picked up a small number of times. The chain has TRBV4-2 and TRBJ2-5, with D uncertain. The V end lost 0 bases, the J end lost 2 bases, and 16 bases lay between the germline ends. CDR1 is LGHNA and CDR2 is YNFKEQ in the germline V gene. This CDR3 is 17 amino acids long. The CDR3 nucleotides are TGTGCCAGCAGCCAAGATGGGTTGGCAGGCCAGCAAGAGACCCAGTACTTC. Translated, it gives CASSQDGLAGQQETQYF.

CDR3 DNA: TGTGCCAGCAGTTTACAGGGCTATAATGAAAAACTGTTTTTT. Encoded protein: CASSLQGYNEKLFF. The J gene is TRBJ1-4, the V gene TRBV12-3 or TRBV12-4, with a weak D call TRBD1 (5 bases). The V end was cut by 2 bases, the J end by 4 bases, with 8 bases between. The CDR3 spans 14 residues.

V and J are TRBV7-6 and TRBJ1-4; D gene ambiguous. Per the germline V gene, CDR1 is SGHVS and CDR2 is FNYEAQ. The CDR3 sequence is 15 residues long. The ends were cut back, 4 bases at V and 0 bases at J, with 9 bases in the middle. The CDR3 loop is CASSSYRATNEKLFF. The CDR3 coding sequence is TGTGCCAGCAGCTCGTATAGGGCAACTAATGAAAAACTGTTTTTT.